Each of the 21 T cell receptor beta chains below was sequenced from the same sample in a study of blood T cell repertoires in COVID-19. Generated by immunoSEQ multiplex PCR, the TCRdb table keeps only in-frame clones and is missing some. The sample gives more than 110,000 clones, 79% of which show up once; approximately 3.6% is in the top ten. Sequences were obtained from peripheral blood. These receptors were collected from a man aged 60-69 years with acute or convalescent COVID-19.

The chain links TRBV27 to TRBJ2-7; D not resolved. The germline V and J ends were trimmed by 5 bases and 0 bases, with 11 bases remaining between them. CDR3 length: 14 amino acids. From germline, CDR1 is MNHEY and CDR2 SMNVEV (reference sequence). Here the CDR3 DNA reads TGTGCCAGCAGTCCCCGTACGGGCTCCTACGAGCAGTACTTC. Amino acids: CASSPRTGSYEQYF.

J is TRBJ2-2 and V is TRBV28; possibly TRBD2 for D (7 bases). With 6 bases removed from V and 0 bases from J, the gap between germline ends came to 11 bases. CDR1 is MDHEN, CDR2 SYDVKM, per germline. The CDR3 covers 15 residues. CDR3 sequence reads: CASRRGGPNTGELFF. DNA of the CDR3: TGTGCCAGCAGACGCGGGGGCCCGAACACCGGGGAGCTGTTTTTT.

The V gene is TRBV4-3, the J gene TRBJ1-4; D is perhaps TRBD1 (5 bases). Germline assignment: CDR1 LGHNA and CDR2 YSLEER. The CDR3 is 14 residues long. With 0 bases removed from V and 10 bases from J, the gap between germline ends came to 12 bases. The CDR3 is CASSQDLRGGKLFF. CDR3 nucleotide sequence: TGCGCCAGCAGCCAAGATCTAAGGGGAGGAAAACTGTTTTTT.

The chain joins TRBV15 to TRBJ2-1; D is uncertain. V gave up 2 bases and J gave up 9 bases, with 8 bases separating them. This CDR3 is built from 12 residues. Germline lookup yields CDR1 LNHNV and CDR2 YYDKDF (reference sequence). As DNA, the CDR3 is TGTGCCACCAGCAGATCGACGGGTGAGCAGTTCTTC. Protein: CATSRSTGEQFF.

This chain's CDR3 is CATRDRPGGNTIYF. DNA of the CDR3: TGTGCCACCCGAGACAGGCCGGGAGGAAACACCATATATTTT. The rearrangement joins TRBV19 to TRBJ1-3; TRBD1 might be the D (6 bases). Germline V gene data show CDR1 as LNHDA and CDR2 as SQIVND (reference sequence). CDR3 length equals 14 residues. Trimming removed 10 bases at V and 4 bases at J, with 17 bases between. Together with reference TRBV19 and TRBJ1-3, the CDR3 gives the full variable domain: DGGITQSPKYLFRKEGQNVTLSCEQNLNHDAMYWYRQDPGQGLRLIYYSQIVNDFQKGDIAEGYSVSREKKESFPLTVTSAQKNPTAFYLCATRDRPGGNTIYFGEGSWLTVV.

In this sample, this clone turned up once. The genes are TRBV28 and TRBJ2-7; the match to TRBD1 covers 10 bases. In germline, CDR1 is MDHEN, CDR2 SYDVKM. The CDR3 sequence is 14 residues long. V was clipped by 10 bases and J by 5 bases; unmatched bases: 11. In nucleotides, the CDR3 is TGTGCCACCAGGACAGGGGGACCCGCCGACGAGCAGTACTTC. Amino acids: CATRTGGPADEQYF.

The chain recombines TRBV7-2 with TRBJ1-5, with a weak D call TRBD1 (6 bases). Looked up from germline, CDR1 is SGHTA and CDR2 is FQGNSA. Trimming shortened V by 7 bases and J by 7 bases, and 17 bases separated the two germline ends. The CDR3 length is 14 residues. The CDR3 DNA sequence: TGTGCCAGCACGGTCCAGGGGTTAGGACAGCCCCAGCATTTT. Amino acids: CASTVQGLGQPQHF. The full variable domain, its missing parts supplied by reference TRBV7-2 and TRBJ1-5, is GAGVSQSPSNKVTEKGKDVELRCDPISGHTALYWYRQSLGQGLEFLIYFQGNSAPDKSGLPSDRFSAERTGGSVSTLTIQRTQQEDSAVYLCASTVQGLGQPQHFGDGTRLSIL.

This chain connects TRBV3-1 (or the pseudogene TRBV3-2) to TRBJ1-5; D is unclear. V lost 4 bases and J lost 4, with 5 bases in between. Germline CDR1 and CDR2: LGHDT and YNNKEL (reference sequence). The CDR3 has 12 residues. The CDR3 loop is CASSRGNQPQHF. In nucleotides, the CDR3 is TGTGCCAGCAGCCGAGGGAATCAGCCCCAGCATTTT.

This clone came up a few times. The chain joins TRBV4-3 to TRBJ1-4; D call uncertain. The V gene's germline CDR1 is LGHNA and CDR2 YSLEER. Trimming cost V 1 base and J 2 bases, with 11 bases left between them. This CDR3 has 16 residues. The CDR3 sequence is CASSQVSGGTNEKLFF. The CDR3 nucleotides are TGCGCCAGCAGCCAAGTGAGCGGCGGGACTAATGAAAAACTGTTTTTT.

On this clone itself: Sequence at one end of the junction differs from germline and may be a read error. CDR3: CATSDFLGSIDTQYF. The CDR3 nucleotides read TGTGCCACCAGTGATTTCCTCGGGAGCATAGATACGCAGTATTTT. The V and J genes are TRBV24-1 and TRBJ2-3, with D perhaps matching TRBD2 (6 bases). The CDR3 contains 15 residues. Germline loops: CDR1 KGHDR, CDR2 SFDVKD.

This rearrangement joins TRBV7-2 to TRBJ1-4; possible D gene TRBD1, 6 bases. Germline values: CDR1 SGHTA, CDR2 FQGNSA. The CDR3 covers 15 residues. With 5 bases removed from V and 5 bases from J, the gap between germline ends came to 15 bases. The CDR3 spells CASSQQGYSNEKLFF. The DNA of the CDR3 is TGTGCCAGCAGCCAACAGGGCTATTCAAATGAAAAACTGTTTTTT.

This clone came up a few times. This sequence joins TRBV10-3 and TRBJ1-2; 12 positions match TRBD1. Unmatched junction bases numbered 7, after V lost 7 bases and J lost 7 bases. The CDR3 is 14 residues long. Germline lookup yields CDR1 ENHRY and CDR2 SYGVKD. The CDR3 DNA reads TGTGCCATCACCGGGACAGGGGGCGGGTCTGGCTACACCTTC. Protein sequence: CAITGTGGGSGYTF.

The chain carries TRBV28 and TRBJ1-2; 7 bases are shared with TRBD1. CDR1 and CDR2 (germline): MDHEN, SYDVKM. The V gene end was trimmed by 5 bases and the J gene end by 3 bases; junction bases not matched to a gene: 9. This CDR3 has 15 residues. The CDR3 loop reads CASSVPGQRYYGYTF. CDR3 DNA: TGTGCCAGCAGTGTTCCGGGACAGAGGTACTATGGCTACACCTTC.

The CDR3 nucleotides read TGTGCCAGCAGTTACGCTAGCGGGAGCGGGGCTGAGCAGTTCTTC. It is translated as CASSYASGSGAEQFF. The chain joins TRBV6-6 to TRBJ2-1; 10 nucleotides align to TRBD2. CDR1 and CDR2 (germline): MNHNY, SVGAGI (reference sequence). CDR3 length: 15 amino acids. V gave up 2 bases and J gave up 9 bases; unmatched junction bases: 7.

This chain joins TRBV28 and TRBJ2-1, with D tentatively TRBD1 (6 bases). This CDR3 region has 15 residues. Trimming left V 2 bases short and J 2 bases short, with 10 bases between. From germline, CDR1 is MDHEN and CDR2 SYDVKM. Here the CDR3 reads CASSLQGPPYNEQFF. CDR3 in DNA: TGTGCCAGCAGTTTACAGGGGCCCCCCTACAATGAGCAGTTCTTC.

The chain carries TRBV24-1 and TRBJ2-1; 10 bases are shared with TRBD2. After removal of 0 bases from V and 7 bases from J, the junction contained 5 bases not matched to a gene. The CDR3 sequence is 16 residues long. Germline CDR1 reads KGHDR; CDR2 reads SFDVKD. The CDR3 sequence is CATSDLSSGSVNEQFF. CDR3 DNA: TGTGCCACCAGTGATTTGTCTAGCGGGAGCGTAAATGAGCAGTTCTTC.

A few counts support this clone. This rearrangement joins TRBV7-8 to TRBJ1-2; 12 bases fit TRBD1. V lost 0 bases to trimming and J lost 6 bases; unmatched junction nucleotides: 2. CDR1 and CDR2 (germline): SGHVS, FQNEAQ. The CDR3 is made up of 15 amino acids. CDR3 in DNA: TGTGCCAGCAGCTTAGCCGGGACAGGGGGCGATGGCTACACCTTC. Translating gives CASSLAGTGGDGYTF.

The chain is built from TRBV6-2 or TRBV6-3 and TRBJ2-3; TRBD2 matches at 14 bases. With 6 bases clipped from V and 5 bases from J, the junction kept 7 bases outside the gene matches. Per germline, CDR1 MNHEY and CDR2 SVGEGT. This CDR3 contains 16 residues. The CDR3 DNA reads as TGTGCCAGCAGCAAGGGGACTAGCGGGAGTCAAGATACGCAGTATTTT. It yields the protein CASSKGTSGSQDTQYF.

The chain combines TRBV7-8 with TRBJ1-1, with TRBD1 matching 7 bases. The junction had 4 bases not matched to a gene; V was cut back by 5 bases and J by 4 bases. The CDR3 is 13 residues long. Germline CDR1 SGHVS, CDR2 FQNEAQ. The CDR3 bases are TGTGCCAGCAGCCGGACAGGAGGCACTGAAGCTTTCTTT. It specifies CASSRTGGTEAFF.

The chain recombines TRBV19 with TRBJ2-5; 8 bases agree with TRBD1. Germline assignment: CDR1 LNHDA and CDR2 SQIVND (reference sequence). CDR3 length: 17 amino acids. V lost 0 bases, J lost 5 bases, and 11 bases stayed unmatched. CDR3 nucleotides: TGTGCCAGTAGTATAGATCGGAGCAGGGGGCGCGTGGAGACCCAGTACTTC. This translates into CASSIDRSRGRVETQYF.

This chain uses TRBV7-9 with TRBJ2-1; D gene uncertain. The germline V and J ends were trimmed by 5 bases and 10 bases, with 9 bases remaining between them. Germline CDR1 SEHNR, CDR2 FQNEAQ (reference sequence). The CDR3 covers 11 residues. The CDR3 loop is CASSEAWEQFF. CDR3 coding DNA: TGTGCCAGCAGCGAAGCTTGGGAGCAGTTCTTC. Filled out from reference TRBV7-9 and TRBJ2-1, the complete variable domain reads DTGVSQNPRHKITKRGQNVTFRCDPISEHNRLYWYRQTLGQGPEFLTYFQNEAQLEKSRLLSDRFSAERPKGSFSTLEIQRTEQGDSAMYLCASSEAWEQFFGPGTRLTVL.